Described below is a single T cell receptor beta chain sequence and its context. TCRdb's copy holds only in-frame clones and misses some; the assay was immunoSEQ multiplex PCR. The data contain 100,000 to 110,000 clones, roughly 92% of them singletons. The data are from a study of blood T cell repertoires in COVID-19. On the study more broadly: Nucleic acid was either cDNA or gDNA, and it came from T cells, B-cell-depleted T cells, or PBMCs.

The V and J ends lost 3 bases and 1 base, in that order; junction bases with no gene match: 12. The CDR3 runs 18 residues. Material for sequencing was peripheral blood. The clonotype comes from a man in his fifties with active COVID-19. This chain uses TRBV23-1 with TRBJ2-3; 8 bases are shared with TRBD1. TRBV23-1 is identified as an open reading frame with a role that is uncertain. This chain's CDR3 is CASSQTSVSGQGTDTQYF. CDR3 nucleotide sequence: TGCGCCAGCAGTCAGACGTCGGTTTCGGGACAGGGCACAGATACGCAGTATTTT.